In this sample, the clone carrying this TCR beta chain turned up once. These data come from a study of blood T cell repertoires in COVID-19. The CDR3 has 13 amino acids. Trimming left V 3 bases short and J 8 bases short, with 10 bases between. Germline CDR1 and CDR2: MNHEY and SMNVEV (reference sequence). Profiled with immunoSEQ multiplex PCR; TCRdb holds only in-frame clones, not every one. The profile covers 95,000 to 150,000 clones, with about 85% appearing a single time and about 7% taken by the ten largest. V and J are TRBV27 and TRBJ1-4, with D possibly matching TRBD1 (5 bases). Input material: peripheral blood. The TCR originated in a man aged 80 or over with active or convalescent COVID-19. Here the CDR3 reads CASSFFGGEKLFF. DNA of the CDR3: TGTGCCAGCAGTTTTTTCGGGGGAGAAAAACTGTTTTTT.